This note documents a single T cell receptor beta chain sequence. The antigen is unknown. The CDR3 sequence is 13 residues long. The V gene's germline CDR1 is SNHLY and CDR2 FYNNEI. V lost 5 bases, J lost 2 bases, and 10 bases lay in between. TCRdb keeps only in-frame clones here, not all; method: immunoSEQ multiplex PCR. This sample yields about 130,000 clones, of which more than 70% are seen a single time; less than 11% belongs to the top ten. This entry belongs to a study of T cell responses to AZD1222 COVID-19 vaccine. Study-wide results and caveats: Breadth and depth of Spike-specific TCRs rose after two AZD1222 doses.

This sequence joins TRBV2 and TRBJ2-7; D not certain. The source was peripheral blood, collected on day 0 of AZD1222 vaccination. This receptor was taken from an adult in good health. CDR3 coding DNA: TGTGCCAGCAGTCCATCATCCCCCTACGAGCAGTACTTC. This codes for CASSPSSPYEQYF.